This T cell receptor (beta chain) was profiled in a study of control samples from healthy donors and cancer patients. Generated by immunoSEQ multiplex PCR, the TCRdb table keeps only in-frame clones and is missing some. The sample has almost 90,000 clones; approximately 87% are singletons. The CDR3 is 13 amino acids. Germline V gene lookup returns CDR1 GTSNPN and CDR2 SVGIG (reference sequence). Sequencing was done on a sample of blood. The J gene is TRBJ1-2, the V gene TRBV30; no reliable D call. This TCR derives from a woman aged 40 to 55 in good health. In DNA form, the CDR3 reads TGTGGCTCGGGTGTCGGCCGAAGTCGTGGCTACACCTTC. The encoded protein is CGSGVGRSRGYTF.